This T cell receptor (beta chain) stems from a study of radiotherapy plus CTLA-4 blockade in lung cancer. Study background: The study recorded objective responses in 15% to 20% of patients and disease control in about 30%. Regarding the study as a whole: In blood, after radiotherapy plus ipilimumab, tumor-derived TCR clones expanded. Among reported predictors of response, early blood T cell clone dynamics with interferon-beta performed best.

Trimming left V 3 bases short and J 0 bases short, with 11 bases between. The germline CDR1 and CDR2 sequences are SQVTM and ANQGSEA. CDR3 size: 14 residues. Concerning this clone itself: Its antigen is currently unknown.

Profiled with immunoSEQ multiplex PCR; TCRdb holds only in-frame clones, not every one. The table shows around 100,000 clones, with 65% to 80% occurring only once. In chemo-refractory metastatic non-small-cell lung cancer, patients got ipilimumab CTLA-4 blockade together with focal radiation. This clonotype originated in a human donor with non-small cell lung cancer who had a partial response to radiotherapy plus ipilimumab. Some clones in this sample may be carry-over from other donors' samples. The starting material was peripheral blood, obtained from a patient treated with radiotherapy plus ipilimumab. This sequence joins TRBV29-1 and TRBJ1-1, with D uncertain. CDR3 loop: CSVDTTPMNTEAFF. CDR3 DNA sequence: TGCAGCGTTGATACGACACCTATGAACACTGAAGCTTTCTTT.